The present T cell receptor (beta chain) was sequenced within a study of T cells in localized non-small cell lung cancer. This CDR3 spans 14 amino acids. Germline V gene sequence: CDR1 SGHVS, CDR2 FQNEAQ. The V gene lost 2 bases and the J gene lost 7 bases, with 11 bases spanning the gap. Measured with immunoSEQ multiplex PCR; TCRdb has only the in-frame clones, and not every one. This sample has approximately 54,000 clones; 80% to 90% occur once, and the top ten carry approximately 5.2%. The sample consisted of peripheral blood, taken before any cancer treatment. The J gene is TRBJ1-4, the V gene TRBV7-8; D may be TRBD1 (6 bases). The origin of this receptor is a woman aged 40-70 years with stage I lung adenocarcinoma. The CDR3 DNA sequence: TGTGCCAGCAGCTTATCCCCAGGGGTTGAAAAACTGTTTTTT. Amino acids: CASSLSPGVEKLFF.